The 23 T cell receptor beta chains given below trace back to one sample, sequenced in a study of T-cell reconstitution after alpha-beta-depleted transplantation in children. Unique molecular identifiers were incorporated during preparation of the TCRbeta library. TCRdb re-analysed the PCR reads in MiXCR, keeping a single row per CDR3 protein. The table includes roughly 160,000 distinct CDR3 sequences, roughly 10% detected once. This specimen was PBMCs, taken before TCRalphabeta/CD19-depleted stem cell transplant. The receptors shown here come from a boy younger than 10 with acute myeloid leukemia, due to receive a stem cell transplant.

At least ten counts were recorded for this clonotype. The chain has TRBV6-5 and TRBJ1-3, with unresolved D. With 2 bases removed from V and 0 bases from J, the gap between germline ends came to 17 bases. Germline V gene lookup returns CDR1 MNHEY and CDR2 SVGAGI. The CDR3 contains 18 residues. The DNA for the CDR3 is TGTGCCAGCAGTTACACCTACATGTCAGCGAGCTCTGGAAACACCATATATTTT. Its protein product is CASSYTYMSASSGNTIYF.

In its sample, this clonotype was seen many times. The chain couples TRBV6-4 to TRBJ1-1; 9 nucleotides line up with TRBD1. V trimming: 5 bases; J trimming: 11 bases; junction bases outside the gene matches: 6. CDR1 and CDR2 from the germline V gene are MRHNA and SNTAGT. This CDR3 has 12 amino acids. CDR3 region: CASSPGTGSAFF. CDR3 coding DNA: TGTGCCAGCAGTCCCGGGACAGGGAGTGCTTTCTTT.

In this sample, this clonotype turned up many times. V and J are TRBV15 and TRBJ2-7; possibly TRBD2 for D (6 bases). CDR1 and CDR2 from the germline V gene are LNHNV and YYDKDF (reference sequence). The V end lost 0 bases, the J end lost 7 bases, and 10 bases lay between the germline ends. This CDR3 region has 13 residues. CDR3 sequence reads: CATSRDLGREQYF. Here the CDR3 DNA reads TGTGCCACCAGCAGAGATCTGGGGAGGGAGCAGTACTTC.

The sample holds many counts of this clonotype. V gene TRBV5-1 combines with J gene TRBJ2-1; 9 positions agree with TRBD2. The V segment lost 4 bases and the J segment 3 bases; nucleotides outside the gene matches: 5. Germline-derived CDR1 and CDR2 are SGHRS and YFSETQ. The CDR3 consists of 15 residues. CDR3 DNA sequence: TGCGCCAGCAGCCGGACTAGCGATGACTACAATGAGCAGTTCTTC. Translated: CASSRTSDDYNEQFF.

This clonotype was counted many times. V is TRBV2 and J is TRBJ1-5, with D unresolved. The CDR3 is 18 amino acids. Looked up from germline, CDR1 is SNHLY and CDR2 is FYNNEI. Trimming cost V 4 bases and J 0 bases, with 19 bases left between them. Written as DNA, the CDR3 is TGTGCCAGCAGTGTCGCAGTAGGGTCAGCCGATAGCAATCAGCCCCAGCATTTT. Its translation is CASSVAVGSADSNQPQHF.

Ten or more counts support this clonotype. CDR3 sequence (DNA): TGCGCCAGCAGCCCCGGAGGGACAGGGACTAATGAAAAACTGTTTTTT. Translated: CASSPGGTGTNEKLFF. The rearrangement uses TRBV5-1 and TRBJ1-4; TRBD1 agrees at 9 bases. Germline CDR1 SGHRS, CDR2 YFSETQ. CDR3 size: 16 residues. The V gene end was trimmed by 4 bases and the J gene end by 2 bases; junction bases not matched to a gene: 6. The full variable domain, with the rest looked up from reference TRBV5-1 and TRBJ1-4, is KAGVTQTPRYLIKTRGQQVTLSCSPISGHRSVSWYQQTPGQGLQFLFEYFSETQRNKGNFPGRFSGRQFSNSRSEMNVSTLELGDSALYLCASSPGGTGTNEKLFFGSGTQLSVL.

As concerns this clonotype: The junction and the germline gene differ at one end; a read error may be behind it. V gene TRBV4-1 combines with J gene TRBJ2-6; D not certain. The CDR3 has 18 amino acids. Germline V CDR1 and CDR2: MGHRA, YSYEKL. The CDR3 region has the DNA TGCGCCAACAGCCACCGCGTATGGGGTTACTCTGCGGCCAACGACCTGACTTTC. It is translated as CANSHRVWGYSAANDLTF.

This clonotype has at least ten counts. The V gene is TRBV6-6, the J gene TRBJ1-6; D not certain. CDR3 length: 12 amino acids. Between the trimmed V and J ends, which lost 6 bases and 7 bases, there was a span of 7 bases. Germline CDR1 MNHNY, CDR2 SVGAGI (reference sequence). The DNA of the CDR3 is TGTGCCAGCAGAGCGACCAATTCACCCCTCCACTTT. This codes for CASRATNSPLHF.

Many counts were recorded for this clonotype. As DNA, the CDR3 is TGTGCCAGCAGTTTCTCAAGGACAGGGCGATACAATGAGCAGTTCTTC. Protein sequence: CASSFSRTGRYNEQFF. The chain is built from TRBV12-3 or TRBV12-4 and TRBJ2-1; 8 positions match TRBD1. The CDR3 runs to 16 residues. V trimming: 3 bases; J trimming: 4 bases; junction bases outside the gene matches: 8.

This clonotype was seen ten or more times. The chain's CDR3 is CASSEADSLGRPQHF. As DNA, the CDR3 is TGTGCCAGCAGTGAAGCGGACAGTCTGGGTAGGCCCCAGCATTTT. This chain joins TRBV6-1 and TRBJ1-5; TRBD1 is a possible D gene (6 bases). The V gene lost 0 bases and the J gene lost 9 bases, with 15 bases spanning the gap. Germline CDR1 reads MNHNS; CDR2 reads SASEGT. The CDR3 totals 15 residues.

At least ten counts were recorded for this clonotype. The V call is TRBV14, the J call TRBJ2-5; D possibly corresponds to TRBD2 (6 bases). Trimming shortened V by 4 bases and J by 4 bases, and 16 bases separated the two germline ends. Germline loops: CDR1 SGHDN, CDR2 FVKESK. This CDR3 contains 15 residues. CDR3 sequence reads: CASSPWGEGGETQYF. The CDR3 coding sequence is TGTGCCAGCAGCCCCTGGGGGGAAGGAGGAGAGACCCAGTACTTC.

Ten or more counts support this clonotype. The chain carries TRBV4-1 and TRBJ2-1; D unclear. Trimming removed 1 base at V and 6 bases at J, with 16 bases between. Germline loops: CDR1 MGHRA, CDR2 YSYEKL. There are 16 residues in the CDR3. CDR3: CASSQVLKISGNEQFF. The CDR3 bases are TGCGCCAGCAGCCAAGTTTTGAAAATCTCGGGCAATGAGCAGTTCTTC.

This clonotype has ten or more counts. The rearrangement uses TRBV10-1 and TRBJ2-3; D remains unclear. The ends were cut back, 6 bases at V and 6 bases at J, with 13 bases in the middle. This CDR3 has 13 amino acids. CDR1 is WNHNN, CDR2 SYGVQD, per germline (reference sequence). The CDR3 loop reads CASSNINADTQYF. The CDR3 nucleotides are TGCGCCAGCAGCAACATTAATGCTGATACGCAGTATTTT.

This rearrangement joins TRBV7-9 to TRBJ1-1, with D maybe TRBD1 (5 bases). The germline V gene has CDR1 SEHNR and CDR2 FQNEAQ (reference sequence). The CDR3 consists of 16 residues. V was shortened by 3 bases and J by 1 base, with 15 bases between the two germline ends. Here the CDR3 DNA reads TGTGCCAGCAGCTTGATACTAGCGGGGCCGAACACTGAAGCTTTCTTT. It yields the protein CASSLILAGPNTEAFF.

This clonotype was observed at least ten times. The chain has TRBV6-5 and TRBJ1-1, with D perhaps TRBD1 (5 bases). V was clipped by 8 bases and J by 4 bases, with 14 bases between them. CDR1 and CDR2 from the germline V gene are MNHEY and SVGAGI. This CDR3 comprises 13 residues. CDR3 coding DNA: TGTGCCAGCCTTCGGGGGGGATCCACTGAAGCTTTCTTT. This encodes CASLRGGSTEAFF.

This clonotype was detected a few times. The V call is TRBV27, the J call TRBJ2-3; D may be TRBD1 or TRBD2 (7 bases each). Trimming removed 8 bases from V and 2 bases from J, with 26 bases in between. Germline lookup yields CDR1 MNHEY and CDR2 SMNVEV (reference sequence). This CDR3 is 18 amino acids long. CDR3 region: CASGLRGGTSSLTDTQYF. The CDR3 nucleotides are TGTGCCAGCGGTCTCAGGGGGGGTACTTCCAGCCTCACAGATACGCAGTATTTT.

The V and J genes are TRBV7-8 and TRBJ2-1; TRBD2 aligns across 13 bases. Trimming at V came to 7 bases and at J to 9 bases, leaving 12 bases not matched to a gene. CDR3 length: 16 residues. CDR1 is SGHVS and CDR2 is FQNEAQ in the germline V gene. In nucleotides, the CDR3 is TGTGCCAGCACCCCTTGGACTAGCGGGAGTCAGGGTGAGCAGTTCTTC. It specifies CASTPWTSGSQGEQFF. The full variable domain, completed using reference TRBV7-8 and TRBJ2-1, is GAGVSQSPRYKVAKRGQDVALRCDPISGHVSLFWYQQALGQGPEFLTYFQNEAQLDKSGLPSDRFFAERPEGSVSTLKIQRTQQEDSAVYLCASTPWTSGSQGEQFFGPGTRLTVL.

This clonotype appeared many times. The chain uses TRBV12-3 or TRBV12-4 and TRBJ1-1; D gene ambiguous. Trimming cost V 6 bases and J 9 bases, with 17 bases left between them. The CDR3 length is 13 residues. The CDR3 sequence: CASSTNPGTKAFF. The CDR3 DNA is TGTGCCAGCAGCACCAATCCAGGAACCAAAGCTTTCTTT.

There are many counts of this clonotype. The chain uses TRBV7-2 and TRBJ2-3; 9 bases match TRBD2. J lost 4 bases, V lost 6 bases, and 8 bases had no gene match. Per germline, CDR1 SGHTA and CDR2 FQGNSA. The CDR3 consists of 15 residues. This CDR3 is CASRATSGPADTQYF. DNA of the CDR3: TGTGCCAGCAGGGCGACTAGCGGCCCCGCAGATACGCAGTATTTT.

This clonotype appeared many times. This chain's CDR3 is CASSIGTSGNTDTQYF. CDR3 coding DNA: TGCGCCAGCAGCATAGGGACTAGCGGGAACACAGATACGCAGTATTTT. V is TRBV5-1 and J is TRBJ2-3, with 13 bases that match TRBD2. The CDR3 length is 16 residues. The germline V gene encodes CDR1 SGHRS and CDR2 YFSETQ. V gave up 4 bases and J gave up 2 bases; unmatched junction bases: 4.

This clonotype was observed many times. V usage is TRBV4-1 and J usage is TRBJ2-5; 7 bases are shared with TRBD2. The CDR3 length is 16 residues. V lost 1 base and J lost 2; bases outside the gene matches: 7. CDR1 MGHRA and CDR2 YSYEKL come from the germline V gene. The chain's CDR3 is CASSQVSAGIQETQYF. CDR3 sequence (DNA): TGCGCCAGCAGCCAAGTATCAGCGGGAATTCAAGAGACCCAGTACTTC.

This clonotype was seen many times. The chain uses TRBV7-6 and TRBJ2-1; 9 bases match TRBD2. The CDR3 has 15 residues. Germline V CDR1 and CDR2: SGHVS, FNYEAQ. Germline trimming cut 5 bases from V and 9 bases from J; bases unmatched to any gene: 11. The CDR3 protein is CASSPQAGGGGEQFF. DNA for the CDR3: TGTGCCAGCAGCCCCCAGGCGGGAGGGGGGGGTGAGCAGTTCTTC.

In this sample, this clonotype turned up many times. The V gene is TRBV10-3, the J gene TRBJ1-6; 9 positions agree with TRBD1. The germline V gene encodes CDR1 ENHRY and CDR2 SYGVKD. The CDR3 is made up of 14 amino acids. V lost 4 bases and J lost 7; bases outside the gene matches: 2. This CDR3 is CAISAGTGNSPLHF. The CDR3 DNA reads as TGTGCCATCAGTGCCGGGACAGGGAATTCACCCCTCCACTTT.